Each of the 15 T cell receptor beta chains below was sequenced from the same sample in a study of CD8 T cells in ankylosing spondylitis. TCRdb processed the 5' RACE reads anew with MiXCR; each CDR3 protein has one entry. The sample includes fewer than 500,000 distinct CDR3 sequences, roughly 25% of them seen just once. These receptors' antigens are unknown. Study findings and constraints: Eight or nine highly homologous variants formed a TCR beta motif that appeared characteristic of ankylosing spondylitis blood.

Material for sequencing was blood, either unsorted or a sorted T cell fraction (not recorded which). The source of these receptors is a male donor with ankylosing spondylitis.

This clonotype was observed a few times. The chain links TRBV10-2 to TRBJ2-5, with 13 bases lining up with TRBD2. The CDR3 consists of 16 residues. CDR1 WSHSY and CDR2 SAAADI come from the germline V gene. V lost 8 bases and J lost 2; bases outside the gene matches: 8. Here the CDR3 reads CASALAGGGWQETQYF. The CDR3 nucleotides read TGCGCCAGCGCACTAGCGGGAGGGGGTTGGCAAGAGACCCAGTACTTC.

This clonotype appeared a few times. This rearrangement joins TRBV3-1 to TRBJ2-1; D is possibly TRBD2 (5 bases). Per the germline V gene, CDR1 is LGHDT and CDR2 is YNNKEL (reference sequence). V was clipped by 1 base and J by 1 base, with 8 bases between them. The CDR3 loop spans 15 amino acids. This CDR3 is CASSQALASYNEQFF. CDR3 sequence (DNA): TGTGCCAGCAGCCAAGCCCTAGCTTCCTACAATGAGCAGTTCTTC.

This clonotype was found a few times. V and J are TRBV7-9 and TRBJ1-5; TRBD1 might be the D (5 bases). Germline V gives CDR1 SEHNR, CDR2 FQNEAQ (reference sequence). The CDR3 totals 11 residues. The V end lost 5 bases, the J end lost 11 bases, and 10 bases lay between the germline ends. The CDR3 DNA follows: TGTGCCAGCAGCGCAGAAGGGGCCCAGCATTTT. Translated, it gives CASSAEGAQHF.

The chain has TRBV12-3 or TRBV12-4 and TRBJ1-6; D call uncertain. V was shortened by 2 bases and J by 2 bases, with 10 bases between the two germline ends. This CDR3 region has 16 residues. The CDR3 nucleotides are TGTGCCAGCAGTTTATCGGTCGATCCCTATAATTCACCCCTCCACTTT. As protein: CASSLSVDPYNSPLHF.

The J gene is TRBJ1-2, the V gene TRBV10-3, with D possibly TRBD1 on 6 matching bases. V lost 2 bases and J 2 bases, leaving 18 bases between the germline ends. The CDR3 contains 17 residues. Germline values: CDR1 ENHRY, CDR2 SYGVKD. CDR3 region: CAISEPDSWTFNYGYTF. The CDR3 nucleotides are TGTGCCATCAGTGAGCCGGACAGTTGGACCTTCAACTATGGCTACACCTTC.

Only a few counts were recorded for this clonotype. The gene calls are TRBV20-1 and TRBJ2-3, with D unclear. The CDR3 sequence is 12 residues long. CDR1 is DFQATT, CDR2 SNEGSKA, per germline (reference sequence). With 1 base removed from V and 4 bases from J, the gap between germline ends came to 6 bases. As DNA, the CDR3 is TGCAGTGCTAGAGTTGCCCCAGATACGCAGTATTTT. This translates into CSARVAPDTQYF.

The chain has TRBV10-2 and TRBJ2-3, with TRBD1 matching 8 bases. The germline V gene has CDR1 WSHSY and CDR2 SAAADI. This CDR3 has 16 amino acids. V trimming: 10 bases; J trimming: 0 bases; junction bases outside the gene matches: 12. Written as DNA, the CDR3 is TGCGCCACCCTCCGGGGGCAGGGGGCTAGCACAGATACGCAGTATTTT. This gives the protein CATLRGQGASTDTQYF.

The J gene is TRBJ2-1, the V gene TRBV30; maybe TRBD2 (6 bases). Germline CDR1 GTSNPN, CDR2 SVGIG (reference sequence). V was shortened by 2 bases and J by 3 bases, with 14 bases between the two germline ends. CDR3 size: 15 residues. The CDR3 here is CAWSRQAGNYNEQFF. The CDR3 bases are TGTGCCTGGAGTCGCCAAGCGGGCAACTACAATGAGCAGTTCTTC.

Details on this clonotype: One end of the junction is discordant with germline, which a read error may explain. Here the CDR3 DNA reads TGTGCCAGCAATATACAGGATTTT. It codes for CASNIQDF. The V gene is TRBV12-3 or TRBV12-4, the J gene TRBJ1-3; D perhaps matches TRBD1 (5 bases). The length of the CDR3 is 8 residues.

This clonotype was counted between two and nine times. The CDR3 DNA reads as TGTGCCAGCAGTGAAGAGGCCCCAGGGCAACCGGCCAAAAACATTCAGTACTTC. It translates to CASSEEAPGQPAKNIQYF. The chain is built from TRBV2 and TRBJ2-4, with D tentatively TRBD1 (5 bases). Trimming took 1 base from V and 1 from J, leaving 17 bases between them. Germline lookup yields CDR1 SNHLY and CDR2 FYNNEI. The CDR3 loop spans 18 amino acids.

This clonotype was observed many times. This chain connects TRBV11-1 to TRBJ2-2; TRBD2 matches at 15 bases. Losses at the gene ends were 9 bases for V and 6 bases for J; bases not matched to a gene: 14. In germline, CDR1 is SGHAT, CDR2 FQDESV (reference sequence). The CDR3 contains 18 residues. The chain's CDR3 is CASERTSGRAVFPGELFF. The CDR3 DNA follows: TGTGCCAGTGAAAGGACTAGCGGGAGGGCCGTGTTCCCCGGGGAGCTGTTTTTT. Full variable domain (remainder filled in from reference TRBV11-1 and TRBJ2-2): EAEVAQSPRYKITEKSQAVAFWCDPISGHATLYWYRQILGQGPELLVQFQDESVVDDSQLPKDRFSAERLKGVDSTLKIQPAELGDSAMYLCASERTSGRAVFPGELFFGEGSRLTVL.

The V gene is TRBV5-6, the J gene TRBJ1-2; no reliable D call. This CDR3 spans 12 amino acids. In germline, CDR1 is SGHDT, CDR2 YYEEEE. The V end lost 3 bases, the J end lost 4 bases, and 7 bases lay between the germline ends. The CDR3 sequence: CASSSARYGYTF. CDR3 coding DNA: TGTGCCAGCAGCTCCGCCCGCTATGGCTACACCTTC.

This clonotype was counted only a few times. The chain has TRBV24-1 and TRBJ1-5; D unresolved. The ends were cut back, 2 bases at V and 0 bases at J, with 10 bases in the middle. Germline V gene lookup returns CDR1 KGHDR and CDR2 SFDVKD. The CDR3 is made up of 16 amino acids. CDR3 coding DNA: TGTGCCACCAGTGATTCGACGGGCTATAGCAATCAGCCCCAGCATTTT. This encodes CATSDSTGYSNQPQHF.

The chain uses TRBV7-8 and TRBJ2-1; D is ambiguous. Germline loops: CDR1 SGHVS, CDR2 FQNEAQ. This CDR3 contains 17 residues. The V and J ends lost 2 bases and 0 bases respectively, with 14 bases between them. CDR3: CASSLPIGQYSYNEQFF. CDR3 nucleotide sequence: TGTGCCAGCAGCTTACCTATCGGGCAATACTCCTACAATGAGCAGTTCTTC.

This chain links TRBV19 with TRBJ2-5, with D maybe TRBD2 (5 bases). Germline V gives CDR1 LNHDA, CDR2 SQIVND (reference sequence). The V end was cut by 3 bases, the J end by 2 bases, with 13 bases between. This CDR3 is built from 15 residues. CDR3 in DNA: TGTGCCAGTAGTATTGGGCCGGGGAAACAAGAGACCCAGTACTTC. It codes for CASSIGPGKQETQYF.